The 17 T cell receptor beta chains listed next were all sequenced from one sample in a study of T-cell memory formation after mild COVID-19. Each CDR3 protein is one row after TCRdb ran MiXCR on the 5' RACE reads. The table lists 380,000 or so distinct CDR3 sequences, roughly 15% of them singletons, with 22% in the top ten. Sequencing was performed on PBMCs or a T cell subset sorted from them (not recorded which). Receptors originate from a man younger than 35 who had mild COVID-19 (a few samples of this study predate the infection). Cell type and time point are not known.

In this sample, this clonotype turned up many times. The gene calls are TRBV5-1 and TRBJ2-7; 9 nucleotides match TRBD1. The trim removed 4 bases at V and 4 bases at J, leaving 6 bases unmatched. Germline lookup yields CDR1 SGHRS and CDR2 YFSETQ. This CDR3 is built from 14 residues. The CDR3 nucleotides read TGCGCCAGCAGCGCAACCGGGACAGGGTACGAGCAGTACGTC. This encodes CASSATGTGYEQYV.

Turning to this clonotype: At one end the junction does not follow the germline gene, possibly because of a read error. V gene TRBV4-1 combines with J gene TRBJ2-2; D possibly matches TRBD1 or TRBD2 (5 bases each). This CDR3 comprises 15 residues. Per the germline V gene, CDR1 is MGHRA and CDR2 is YSYEKL. DNA for the CDR3: TGCGCCAGCAGCCGTGGGGACGCGAACACCGGGGATCTGTTTTTT. Its translation: CASSRGDANTGDLFF.

This clonotype was seen a handful of times. This sequence joins TRBV10-3 and TRBJ2-3; TRBD2 is a possible D gene (5 bases). V lost 10 bases to trimming and J lost 0 bases, with 14 bases between them. Looked up from germline, CDR1 is ENHRY and CDR2 is SYGVKD. The CDR3 consists of 14 residues. CDR3 in amino acids: CATQTDSSTDTQYF. The CDR3 nucleotides are TGTGCCACCCAGACGGACTCTAGCACAGATACGCAGTATTTT.

DNA for the CDR3: TGCAGTGCCCTACGACGGGGGGCGCGAAACTATGGCTACACCTTC. Translating it yields CSALRRGARNYGYTF. The J gene is TRBJ1-2, the V gene TRBV20-1; TRBD1 is a possible D gene (6 bases). This CDR3 is built from 15 residues. Trimming took 6 bases from V and 2 from J, leaving 19 bases between them. In germline, CDR1 is DFQATT, CDR2 SNEGSKA (reference sequence).

This clonotype showed up many times. This sequence joins TRBV28 and TRBJ2-7; D gene unclear. Germline assignment: CDR1 MDHEN and CDR2 SYDVKM. V lost 5 bases, J lost 2 bases, and 10 bases lay in between. This CDR3 is 13 amino acids long. CDR3 DNA sequence: TGTGCCAGCAGTATAGACGGAGCCTACGAGCAGTACGTC. It is translated as CASSIDGAYEQYV.

The J gene is TRBJ1-5, the V gene TRBV4-1, with D possibly matching TRBD1 (5 bases). V lost 4 bases and J lost 6, with 16 bases in between. CDR3 length: 15 amino acids. Germline CDR1 reads MGHRA; CDR2 reads YSYEKL. CDR3 nucleotide sequence: TGCGCCAGCAGCCCACAGGCGCTTACAGCTCAGCCCCAGCATTTT. Its translation: CASSPQALTAQPQHF.

There are a few counts of this clonotype. The J gene is TRBJ1-6, the V gene TRBV3-1; D remains unclear. CDR1 is LGHDT and CDR2 is YNNKEL in the germline V gene (reference sequence). V dropped 1 base and J dropped 3 bases, with 13 bases sitting between them. CDR3 size: 17 residues. Here the CDR3 reads CASSQGFGQNYNSPLHF. The CDR3 DNA reads as TGTGCCAGCAGCCAAGGGTTCGGTCAGAACTATAATTCACCCCTCCACTTT.

The J gene is TRBJ2-5, the V gene TRBV25-1, with D perhaps matching TRBD1 (6 bases). Per germline, CDR1 MGHDK and CDR2 SYGVNS. V dropped 3 bases and J dropped 4 bases, with 15 bases sitting between them. The CDR3 is 15 residues long. The CDR3 loop is CASSDPRGSGETQYF. In DNA form, the CDR3 reads TGTGCCAGCAGTGACCCCAGGGGTTCGGGAGAGACCCAGTACTTC.

This clonotype appeared a few times. The chain links TRBV11-1 to TRBJ1-1, with TRBD1 as a possible D gene (6 bases). The CDR3 is 15 residues long. CDR1 is SGHAT, CDR2 FQDESV, per germline (reference sequence). V lost 6 bases to trimming and J lost 1 base, with 15 bases between them. CDR3 sequence: CASSPFQGTNTEAFF. The CDR3 coding sequence is TGTGCCAGCAGTCCCTTTCAGGGGACGAACACTGAAGCTTTCTTT.

J is TRBJ2-5 and V is TRBV6-5; possibly TRBD2 for D (7 bases). The CDR3 length is 17 residues. V was shortened by 2 bases and J by 2 bases, with 18 bases between the two germline ends. The germline gives CDR1 MNHEY, CDR2 SVGAGI. The CDR3 sequence: CASSYTYGGLRQETQYF. The DNA for the CDR3 is TGTGCCAGCAGTTACACTTACGGGGGGCTTAGGCAAGAGACCCAGTACTTC.

V is TRBV27 and J is TRBJ2-5; D ambiguous. Trimming took 0 bases from V and 7 from J, leaving 6 bases between them. This CDR3 is built from 12 residues. Per the germline V gene, CDR1 is MNHEY and CDR2 is SMNVEV (reference sequence). CDR3 amino acids: CASSLSGRTQYF. The DNA for the CDR3 is TGTGCCAGCAGTTTATCTGGGCGGACCCAGTACTTC.

V and J are TRBV5-1 and TRBJ1-2, with D perhaps TRBD1 (5 bases). This CDR3 contains 14 residues. V was shortened by 4 bases and J by 2 bases, with 12 bases between the two germline ends. Germline loops: CDR1 SGHRS, CDR2 YFSETQ. CDR3 in DNA: TGCGCCAGCAGCGCCGGGGGGACCAACTATGGCTACACCTTC. It translates to CASSAGGTNYGYTF.

The chain couples TRBV7-9 to TRBJ2-1, with TRBD2 as a possible D gene (5 bases). CDR1 SEHNR and CDR2 FQNEAQ come from the germline V gene (reference sequence). The CDR3 loop spans 12 amino acids. Between the trimmed V and J ends, which lost 6 bases and 10 bases, there was a span of 13 bases. CDR3 amino acids: CASRAAGWEQFF. DNA for the CDR3: TGTGCCAGCAGGGCGGCGGGTTGGGAGCAGTTCTTC. The variable domain in full, completed from reference TRBV7-9 and TRBJ2-1, reads DTGVSQNPRHKITKRGQNVTFRCDPISEHNRLYWYRQTLGQGPEFLTYFQNEAQLEKSRLLSDRFSAERPKGSFSTLEIQRTEQGDSAMYLCASRAAGWEQFFGPGTRLTVL.

This clonotype has a count of ten or more. The chain recombines TRBV6-2 or TRBV6-3 with TRBJ1-5; 8 bases line up with TRBD1. Germline-derived CDR1 and CDR2 are MNHEY and SVGEGT. Trimming cost V 9 bases and J 4 bases; bases outside gene matches: 11. The CDR3 contains 15 residues. CDR3 bases: TGTGCCAGTCTCGGACAGGGCCGAGGTAATCAGCCCCAGCATTTT. This gives the protein CASLGQGRGNQPQHF.

V gene TRBV29-1 combines with J gene TRBJ2-7; D may be TRBD2 (6 bases). The CDR3 runs 11 residues. V lost 4 bases, J lost 11 bases, and 15 bases lay in between. Germline CDR1 SQVTM, CDR2 ANQGSEA. The CDR3 region is CSVVLGGIKYV. The CDR3 DNA reads as TGCAGCGTTGTTTTGGGGGGAATTAAGTACGTC.

This clonotype was recorded a few times. The J gene is TRBJ2-7, the V gene TRBV30; TRBD1 aligns across 9 bases. Germline values: CDR1 GTSNPN, CDR2 SVGIG (reference sequence). The CDR3 loop spans 14 amino acids. J lost 3 bases, V lost 3 bases, and 6 bases had no gene match. This CDR3 is CAWRRGQGNYEQYF. The DNA for the CDR3 is TGTGCCTGGAGGAGGGGACAGGGTAACTACGAGCAGTACTTC.

This clonotype was seen ten or more times. The chain recombines TRBV7-9 with TRBJ2-1; unclear D gene. The CDR3 is 14 amino acids. Trimming took off 1 base at V and 4 bases at J, with 8 bases between the two ends. Germline CDR1 and CDR2: SEHNR and FQNEAQ (reference sequence). This chain's CDR3 is CASSLDVWYNEQFF. In nucleotides, the CDR3 is TGTGCCAGCAGCTTAGATGTGTGGTACAATGAGCAGTTCTTC.